This T cell receptor beta chain was retrieved from a study of OX40 agonist ivuxolimab in advanced cancers. For the study at large: Two patients with cutaneous melanoma and one with hepatocellular carcinoma, three in total, showed partial responses. Points from the study as a whole: Fewer expanded clones were found on average in CD4+ than in CD8+ T cells.

Points on this clone: Its specificity is not known.

V was trimmed by 0 bases and J by 4 bases, leaving 11 bases between them. Germline-derived CDR1 and CDR2 are SGHRS and YFSETQ. The CDR3 length is 14 residues. Sequencing was performed with immunoSEQ multiplex PCR; in TCRdb, only in-frame clones are kept and a portion is missing. The sample holds about 19,000 clones, roughly 70% seen once. This clonotype was sampled from an adult with an advanced solid tumor such as melanoma, head and neck, liver or kidney cancer. The starting material was CD4+ or CD8+ T cells sorted from blood, obtained in a trial of the OX40 agonist ivuxolimab. The rearrangement joins TRBV5-1 to TRBJ2-7; possible D gene TRBD1, 5 bases. DNA for the CDR3: TGCGCCAGCAGCTTGGAAGGGGCCGGGTACGAGCAGTACTTC. This sequence encodes CASSLEGAGYEQYF.